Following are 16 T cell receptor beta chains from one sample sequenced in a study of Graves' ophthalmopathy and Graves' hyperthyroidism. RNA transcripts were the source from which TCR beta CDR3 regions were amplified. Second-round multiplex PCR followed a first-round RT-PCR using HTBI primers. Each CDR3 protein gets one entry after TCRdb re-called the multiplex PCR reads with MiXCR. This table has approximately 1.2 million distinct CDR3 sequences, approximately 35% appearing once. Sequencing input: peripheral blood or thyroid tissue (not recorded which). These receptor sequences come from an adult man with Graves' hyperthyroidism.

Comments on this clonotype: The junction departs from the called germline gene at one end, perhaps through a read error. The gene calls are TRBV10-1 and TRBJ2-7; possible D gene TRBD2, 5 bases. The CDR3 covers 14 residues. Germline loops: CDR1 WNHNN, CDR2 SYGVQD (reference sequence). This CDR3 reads CASSLEARLYEQYF. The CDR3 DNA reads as TGTGCCAGCAGCTTGGAGGCGCGGCTCTACGAGCAGTACTTC.

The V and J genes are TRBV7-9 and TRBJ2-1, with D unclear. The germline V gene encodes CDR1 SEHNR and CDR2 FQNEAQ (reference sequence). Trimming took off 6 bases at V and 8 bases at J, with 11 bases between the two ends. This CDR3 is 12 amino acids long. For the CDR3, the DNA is TGTGCCAGCAGTCCAGGCTTCGATGAGCAGTTCTTC. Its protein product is CASSPGFDEQFF.

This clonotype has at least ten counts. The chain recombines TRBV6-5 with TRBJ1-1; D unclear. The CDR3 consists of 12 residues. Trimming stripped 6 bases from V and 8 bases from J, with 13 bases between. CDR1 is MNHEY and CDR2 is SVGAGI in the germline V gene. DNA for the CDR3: TGTGCCAGCAGACCCGGTGGAGAAGAAGCTTTCTTT. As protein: CASRPGGEEAFF.

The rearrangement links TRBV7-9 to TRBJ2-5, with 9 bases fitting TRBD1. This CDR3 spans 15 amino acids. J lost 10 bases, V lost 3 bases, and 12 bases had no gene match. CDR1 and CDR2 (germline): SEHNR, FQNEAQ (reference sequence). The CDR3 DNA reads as TGTGCCAGCAGCTTGAGGGGACAGGGCCGGTATGACCAGTACTTC. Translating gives CASSLRGQGRYDQYF.

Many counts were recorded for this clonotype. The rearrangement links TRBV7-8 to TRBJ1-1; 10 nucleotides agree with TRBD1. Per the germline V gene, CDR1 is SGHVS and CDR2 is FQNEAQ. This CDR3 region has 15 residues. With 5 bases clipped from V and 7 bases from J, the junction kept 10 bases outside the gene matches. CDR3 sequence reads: CASSRQGAVRGEAFF. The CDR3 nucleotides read TGTGCCAGCAGCAGACAGGGGGCGGTCCGGGGTGAAGCTTTCTTT.

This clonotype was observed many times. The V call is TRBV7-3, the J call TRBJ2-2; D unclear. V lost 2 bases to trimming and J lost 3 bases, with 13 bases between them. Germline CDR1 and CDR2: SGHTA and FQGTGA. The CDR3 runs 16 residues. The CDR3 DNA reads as TGTGCCAGCAGCTTATTCCCCGGCGGTTACACCGGGGAGCTGTTTTTT. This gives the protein CASSLFPGGYTGELFF. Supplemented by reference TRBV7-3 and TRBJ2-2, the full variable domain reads GAGVSQTPSNKVTEKGKYVELRCDPISGHTALYWYRQSLGQGPEFLIYFQGTGAADDSGLPNDRFFAVRPEGSVSTLKIQRTERGDSAVYLCASSLFPGGYTGELFFGEGSRLTVL.

The CDR3 region has the DNA TGTGCCAGCAACATTCTGCGGACAGATAACACTGAAGCTTTCTTT. Protein sequence: CASNILRTDNTEAFF. V gene TRBV12-3 or TRBV12-4 combines with J gene TRBJ1-1; perhaps TRBD1 as D (6 bases). The V and J ends lost 7 bases and 2 bases respectively, with 17 bases between them. The CDR3 has 15 amino acids.

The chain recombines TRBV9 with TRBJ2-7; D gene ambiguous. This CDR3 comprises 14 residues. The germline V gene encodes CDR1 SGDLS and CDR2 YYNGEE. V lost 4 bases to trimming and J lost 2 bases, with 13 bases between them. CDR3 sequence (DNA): TGTGCCAGCAGCCGGATTAGTGATACCTACGAGCAGTACTTC. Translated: CASSRISDTYEQYF. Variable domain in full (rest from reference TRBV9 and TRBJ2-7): DSGVTQTPKHLITATGQRVTLRCSPRSGDLSVYWYQQSLDQGLQFLIQYYNGEERAKGNILERFSAQQFPDLHSELNLSSLELGDSALYFCASSRISDTYEQYFGPGTRLTVT.

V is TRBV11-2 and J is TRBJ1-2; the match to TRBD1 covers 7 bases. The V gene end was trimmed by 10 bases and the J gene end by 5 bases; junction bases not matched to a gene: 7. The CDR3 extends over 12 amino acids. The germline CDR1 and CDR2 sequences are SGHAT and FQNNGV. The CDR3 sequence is CANAGQPYGYTF. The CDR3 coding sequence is TGTGCCAACGCGGGACAGCCGTATGGCTACACCTTC.

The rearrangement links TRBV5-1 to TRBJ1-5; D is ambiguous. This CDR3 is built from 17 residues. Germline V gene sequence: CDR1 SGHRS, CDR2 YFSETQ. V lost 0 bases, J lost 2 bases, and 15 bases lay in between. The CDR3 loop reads CASSLATFGEGNQPQHF. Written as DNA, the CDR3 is TGCGCCAGCAGCTTGGCCACGTTCGGGGAGGGCAATCAGCCCCAGCATTTT.

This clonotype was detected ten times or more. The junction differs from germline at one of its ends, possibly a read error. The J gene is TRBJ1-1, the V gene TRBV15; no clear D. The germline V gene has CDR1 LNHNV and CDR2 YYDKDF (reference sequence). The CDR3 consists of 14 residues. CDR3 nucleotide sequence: TGTGCCACCAGCGGAGATTTGGGGTACACTGAAGCTTTCTTT. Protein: CATSGDLGYTEAFF.

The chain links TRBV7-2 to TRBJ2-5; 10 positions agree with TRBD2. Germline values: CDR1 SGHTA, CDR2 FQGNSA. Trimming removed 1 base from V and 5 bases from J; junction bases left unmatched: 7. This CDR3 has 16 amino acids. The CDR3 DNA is TGTGCCAGCAGCTTAGGCAGTAGCGGGGGGCGGGAGACCCAGTACTTC. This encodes CASSLGSSGGRETQYF.

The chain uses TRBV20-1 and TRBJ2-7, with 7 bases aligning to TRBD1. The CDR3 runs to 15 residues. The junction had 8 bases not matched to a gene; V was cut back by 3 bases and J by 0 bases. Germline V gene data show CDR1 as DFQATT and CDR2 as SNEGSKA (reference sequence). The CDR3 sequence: CSASIRDSSSYEQYF. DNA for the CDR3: TGCAGTGCTAGTATCCGGGACAGTAGCTCCTACGAGCAGTACTTC.

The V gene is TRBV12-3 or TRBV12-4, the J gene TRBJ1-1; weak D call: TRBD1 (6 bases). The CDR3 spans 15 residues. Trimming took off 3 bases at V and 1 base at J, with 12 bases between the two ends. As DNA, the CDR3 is TGTGCCAGCAGTTTTCTACAGGGAGGGAACACTGAAGCTTTCTTT. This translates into CASSFLQGGNTEAFF.

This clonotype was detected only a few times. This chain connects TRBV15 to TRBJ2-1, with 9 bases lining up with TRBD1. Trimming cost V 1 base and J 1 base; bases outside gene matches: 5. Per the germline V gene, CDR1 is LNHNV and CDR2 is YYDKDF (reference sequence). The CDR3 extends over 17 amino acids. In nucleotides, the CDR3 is TGTGCCACCAGCAGAGGGACAGGGGCCCCGTCCTACAATGAGCAGTTCTTC. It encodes CATSRGTGAPSYNEQFF.

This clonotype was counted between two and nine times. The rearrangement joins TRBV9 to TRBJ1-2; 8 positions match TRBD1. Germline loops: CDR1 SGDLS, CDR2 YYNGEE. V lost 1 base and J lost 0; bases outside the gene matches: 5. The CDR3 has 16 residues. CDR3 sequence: CASSVTTGGANYGYTF. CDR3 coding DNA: TGTGCCAGCAGCGTAACAACAGGGGGAGCTAACTATGGCTACACCTTC. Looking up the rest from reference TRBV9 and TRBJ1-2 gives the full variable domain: DSGVTQTPKHLITATGQRVTLRCSPRSGDLSVYWYQQSLDQGLQFLIQYYNGEERAKGNILERFSAQQFPDLHSELNLSSLELGDSALYFCASSVTTGGANYGYTFGSGTRLTVV.